Listed below are T cell receptor beta chains from one sample, sequenced in a study of cytomegalovirus exposure and HLA in healthy donors. Using immunoSEQ multiplex PCR, the repertoire was profiled, and TCRdb retains in-frame clones only, with some absent. The repertoire holds around 200,000 clones, with roughly four fifths as singletons. Source material: PBMCs. The receptors originated from a woman aged 40 to 50 in good health and CMV-seronegative. CDR3s include the opening cysteine and the closing phenylalanine or tryptophan. A D gene is named only where the DNA matches it firmly. Expanded clones are given a class, and other clones once, few, many or no size at all.

size: .; V: TRBV7-9; D: TRBD1; J: TRBJ2-7; CDR3: CASSSRGQGPSYEQYF; DNA: TGTGCCAGCAGCTCTAGAGGACAGGGTCCCTCCTACGAGCAGTACTTC
size: .; V: TRBV9; D: .; J: TRBJ2-2; CDR3: CASSPQAGELFF; DNA: TGTGCCAGCAGCCCACAGGCCGGGGAGCTGTTTTTT
size: .; V: TRBV7-2; D: .; J: TRBJ1-4; CDR3: CASSRNRAANEKLFF; DNA: TGTGCCAGCAGCCGAAACAGGGCGGCTAATGAAAAACTGTTTTTT
size: .; V: TRBV29-1; D: TRBD1; J: TRBJ2-3; CDR3: CSVGDRVLTDTQYF; DNA: TGCAGCGTTGGGGACAGGGTATTGACAGATACGCAGTATTTT
size: .; V: TRBV28; D: .; J: TRBJ1-5; CDR3: CASSYDRGRGGQPQHF; DNA: TGTGCCAGCAGCTATGATCGTGGGAGGGGCGGTCAGCCCCAGCATTTT
size: few; V: TRBV6-5; D: .; J: TRBJ1-1; CDR3: CATSGHPNTEAFF; DNA: TGTGCCACCTCGGGACACCCGAACACTGAAGCTTTCTTT
size: .; V: TRBV7-3; D: TRBD2; J: TRBJ2-1; CDR3: CASSFGGRGSREQFF; DNA: TGTGCCAGCAGCTTTGGCGGGAGAGGGAGCAGGGAGCAGTTCTTC
size: .; V: TRBV7-9; D: .; J: TRBJ1-4; CDR3: CASSPDWVNEKLFF; DNA: TGTGCCAGCAGCCCGGACTGGGTAAATGAAAAACTGTTTTTT
size: .; V: TRBV29-1; D: TRBD1; J: TRBJ1-5; CDR3: CSAALGGADQPQHF; DNA: TGCAGCGCGGCCCTAGGGGGCGCCGATCAGCCCCAGCATTTT
size: .; V: TRBV25-1; D: .; J: TRBJ1-1; CDR3: CASSEQRGTEAFF; DNA: TGTGCCAGCAGTGAGCAGCGTGGCACTGAAGCTTTCTTT
size: .; V: TRBV20-1; D: TRBD1; J: TRBJ2-1; CDR3: CSYDREREQFF; DNA: TGCAGTTACGACAGGGAACGCGAGCAGTTCTTC
size: .; V: TRBV18; D: .; J: TRBJ1-2; CDR3: CASSQSYNYGYTF; DNA: TGTGCCAGCTCACAATCGTATAACTATGGCTACACCTTC
size: few; V: TRBV27; D: TRBD1; J: TRBJ1-4; CDR3: CASSLKRGRLYEKLFF; DNA: TGTGCCAGCAGTTTAAAGAGGGGGCGATTATATGAAAAACTGTTTTTT
size: .; V: TRBV7-8; D: TRBD1; J: TRBJ2-7; CDR3: CASSFGGQGGSEQYF; DNA: TGTGCCAGCAGCTTCGGGGGACAGGGAGGGTCCGAGCAGTACTTC
size: once; V: TRBV19; D: .; J: TRBJ2-2; CDR3: CASSGLANTGELFF; DNA: TGTGCCAGTAGTGGCCTAGCGAACACCGGGGAGCTGTTTTTT
size: .; V: TRBV11-2; D: .; J: TRBJ2-1; CDR3: CASSSSDLLLYNEQFF; DNA: TGTGCCAGCAGCTCGTCGGACTTGCTCCTCTACAATGAGCAGTTCTTC
size: .; V: TRBV15; D: .; J: TRBJ1-5; CDR3: CATSRDRGIDPQHF; DNA: TGTGCCACCAGCAGAGATCGGGGGATCGATCCCCAGCATTTT
size: .; V: TRBV2; D: TRBD1; J: TRBJ1-1; CDR3: CASKKTGAFGEAFF; DNA: TGTGCCAGCAAGAAAACAGGGGCTTTTGGAGAAGCTTTCTTT
size: .; V: TRBV27; D: TRBD2; J: TRBJ2-7; CDR3: CASSLSVPSGGDYEQYF; DNA: TGTGCCAGCAGTTTATCCGTTCCTAGCGGGGGAGATTACGAGCAGTACTTC
size: .; V: TRBV28; D: TRBD1; J: TRBJ2-7; CDR3: CASNRGLYEQYF; DNA: TGTGCCAGCAACAGGGGGCTGTACGAGCAGTACTTC
size: .; V: TRBV4-1; D: .; J: TRBJ2-2; CDR3: CASSQGPVNTGELFF; DNA: TGCGCCAGCAGCCAAGGTCCAGTCAACACCGGGGAGCTGTTTTTT
size: once; V: TRBV5-6; D: .; J: TRBJ2-7; CDR3: CASSLDPLARYEQYF; DNA: TGTGCCAGCAGCTTGGACCCTCTGGCTCGCTACGAGCAGTACTTC
size: .; V: TRBV7-3; D: TRBD2; J: TRBJ2-1; CDR3: CASSPVAGGPSYNEQFF; DNA: TGTGCCAGCAGCCCGGTAGCGGGAGGGCCGTCCTACAATGAGCAGTTCTTC
size: .; V: TRBV29-1; D: .; J: TRBJ1-3; CDR3: CSVAPSSGNTIYF; DNA: TGCAGCGTTGCCCCGAGCTCTGGAAACACCATATATTTT
size: .; V: TRBV6-5; D: .; J: TRBJ2-6; CDR3: CASSYLGTGANVLTF; DNA: TGTGCCAGCAGTTACCTCGGGACTGGGGCCAACGTCCTGACTTTC
size: .; V: TRBV5-6; D: .; J: TRBJ2-7; CDR3: CASSFRSTTYEQYF; DNA: TGTGCCAGCAGCTTCCGGAGTACCACCTACGAGCAGTACTTC
size: .; V: TRBV5-1; D: TRBD1; J: TRBJ1-2; CDR3: CASSVTGHDYGYTF; DNA: TGCGCCAGCAGCGTGACAGGGCACGACTATGGCTACACCTTC
size: .; V: TRBV10-2; D: .; J: TRBJ2-7; CDR3: CASSESSGLVYEQYF; DNA: TGCGCCAGCAGTGAGTCGAGCGGGCTCGTGTACGAGCAGTACTTC
size: .; V: TRBV5-1; D: TRBD2; J: TRBJ2-1; CDR3: CASSSEAGGGGTYNEQFF; DNA: TGCGCCAGCAGCTCGGAGGCGGGAGGCGGGGGGACCTACAATGAGCAGTTCTTC
size: .; V: TRBV5-6; D: .; J: TRBJ1-2; CDR3: CASSLVGQRVGYTF; DNA: TGTGCCAGCAGCTTGGTGGGCCAACGAGTGGGCTACACCTTC
size: few; V: TRBV30; D: TRBD1; J: TRBJ1-2; CDR3: CAWTRQGFGYGYTF; DNA: TGTGCCTGGACCAGACAGGGATTTGGCTATGGCTACACCTTC
size: .; V: TRBV5-6; D: .; J: TRBJ1-2; CDR3: CASSLGQEVYGYTF; DNA: TGTGCCAGCAGCTTGGGACAGGAGGTCTATGGCTACACCTTC
size: .; V: TRBV28; D: TRBD1; J: TRBJ1-1; CDR3: CASSFGTGGERAEAFF; DNA: TGTGCCAGCAGTTTTGGGACAGGGGGCGAGAGAGCTGAAGCTTTCTTT
size: .; V: TRBV10-2; D: .; J: TRBJ1-2; CDR3: CASRGGNYGYTF; DNA: TGCGCCAGCAGGGGGGGTAACTATGGCTACACCTTC
size: .; V: TRBV7-3; D: .; J: TRBJ2-2; CDR3: CASSLGRRGAGELFF; DNA: TGTGCCAGCAGCTTAGGTCGCAGGGGTGCCGGGGAGCTGTTTTTT
size: .; V: TRBV19; D: TRBD1; J: TRBJ2-7; CDR3: CASSIPGQGADEQYF; DNA: TGTGCCAGTAGTATTCCGGGACAGGGGGCCGACGAGCAGTACTTC
size: .; V: TRBV5-1; D: .; J: TRBJ2-7; CDR3: CASSLGYEQYF; DNA: TGCGCCAGCAGCCTCGGTTACGAGCAGTACTTC
size: .; V: TRBV4-1; D: .; J: TRBJ2-3; CDR3: CASSPEFGADTQYF; DNA: TGCGCCAGCAGCCCAGAATTCGGGGCAGATACGCAGTATTTT
size: once; V: TRBV5-1; D: TRBD2; J: TRBJ2-7; CDR3: CASSPEGLAGEHEQYF; DNA: TGCGCCAGCAGCCCCGAGGGACTAGCGGGAGAGCACGAGCAGTACTTC
size: .; V: TRBV9; D: TRBD2; J: TRBJ2-1; CDR3: CASSVAPKTSGRWGEAYNEQFF; DNA: TGTGCCAGCAGCGTAGCTCCTAAGACTAGCGGGAGATGGGGGGAGGCCTACAATGAGCAGTTCTTC
size: .; V: TRBV2; D: TRBD2; J: TRBJ2-3; CDR3: CASSDLRVAGSTDTQYF; DNA: TGTGCCAGCAGTGACCTGAGGGTAGCGGGGAGCACAGATACGCAGTATTTT
size: .; V: TRBV19; D: .; J: TRBJ2-6; CDR3: CASSIGSSGANVLTF; DNA: TGTGCCAGTAGTATCGGGAGCTCTGGGGCCAACGTCCTGACTTTC
size: .; V: TRBV19; D: .; J: TRBJ2-7; CDR3: CASSIDQGLKEQYF; DNA: TGTGCCAGTAGTATAGATCAGGGTCTGAAGGAGCAGTACTTC
size: .; V: TRBV19; D: TRBD1; J: TRBJ2-1; CDR3: CASSIQGAPYNEQFF; DNA: TGTGCCAGTAGTATCCAGGGGGCCCCGTACAATGAGCAGTTCTTC
size: .; V: TRBV29-1; D: .; J: TRBJ1-4; CDR3: CSAIRAATNEKLFF; DNA: TGCAGCGCCATCAGGGCTGCAACTAATGAAAAACTGTTTTTT
size: .; V: TRBV30; D: TRBD2; J: TRBJ2-1; CDR3: CAWSLWEGRNEQFF; DNA: TGTGCCTGGAGTCTCTGGGAGGGCCGTAATGAGCAGTTCTTC